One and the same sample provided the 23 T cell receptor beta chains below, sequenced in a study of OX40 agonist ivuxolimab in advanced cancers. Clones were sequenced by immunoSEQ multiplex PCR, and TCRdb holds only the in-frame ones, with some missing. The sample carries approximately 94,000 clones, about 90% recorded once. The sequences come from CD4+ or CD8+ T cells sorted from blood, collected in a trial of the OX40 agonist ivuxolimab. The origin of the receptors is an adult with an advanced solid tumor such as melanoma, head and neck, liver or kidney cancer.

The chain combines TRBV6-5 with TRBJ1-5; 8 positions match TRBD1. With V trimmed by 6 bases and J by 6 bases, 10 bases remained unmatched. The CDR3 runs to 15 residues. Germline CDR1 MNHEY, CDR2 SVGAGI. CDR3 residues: CASRRSYRGSQPQHF. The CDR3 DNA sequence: TGTGCCAGCAGACGTTCTTACAGGGGGAGTCAGCCCCAGCATTTT.

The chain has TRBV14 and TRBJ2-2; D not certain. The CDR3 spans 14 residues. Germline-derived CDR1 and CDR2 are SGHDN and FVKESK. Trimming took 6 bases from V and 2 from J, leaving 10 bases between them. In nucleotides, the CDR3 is TGTGCCAGCAGACCTCTAATAAACACCGGGGAGCTGTTTTTT. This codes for CASRPLINTGELFF. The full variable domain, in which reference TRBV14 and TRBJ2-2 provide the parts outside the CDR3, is EAGVTQFPSHSVIEKGQTVTLRCDPISGHDNLYWYRRVMGKEIKFLLHFVKESKQDESGMPNNRFLAERTGGTYSTLKVQPAELEDSGVYFCASRPLINTGELFFGEGSRLTVL.

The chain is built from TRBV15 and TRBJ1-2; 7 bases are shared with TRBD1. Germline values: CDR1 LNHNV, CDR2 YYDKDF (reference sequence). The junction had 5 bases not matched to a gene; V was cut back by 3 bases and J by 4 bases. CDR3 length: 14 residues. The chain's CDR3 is CATSRGRQGYGYTF. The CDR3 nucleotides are TGTGCCACCAGCAGGGGGCGACAGGGCTATGGCTACACCTTC.

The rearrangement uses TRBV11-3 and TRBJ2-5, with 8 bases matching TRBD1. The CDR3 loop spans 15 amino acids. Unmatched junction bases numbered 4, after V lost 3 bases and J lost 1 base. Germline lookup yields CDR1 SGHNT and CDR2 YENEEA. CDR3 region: CASSFFGTGQETQYF. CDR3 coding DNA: TGTGCCAGCAGCTTTTTCGGGACAGGCCAAGAGACCCAGTACTTC. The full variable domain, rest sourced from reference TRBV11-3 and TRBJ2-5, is EAGVVQSPRYKIIEKKQPVAFWCNPISGHNTLYWYLQNLGQGPELLIRYENEEAVDDSQLPKDRFSAERLKGVDSTLKIQPAELGDSAVYLCASSFFGTGQETQYFGPGTRLLVL.

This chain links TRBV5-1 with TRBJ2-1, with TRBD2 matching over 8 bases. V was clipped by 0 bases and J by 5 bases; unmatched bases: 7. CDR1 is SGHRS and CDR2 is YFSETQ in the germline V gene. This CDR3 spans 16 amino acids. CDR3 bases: TGCGCCAGCAGCTTGGTCTTCGAGCGGGGGCACAATGAGCAGTTCTTC. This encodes CASSLVFERGHNEQFF.

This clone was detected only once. The CDR3, as DNA: TGCAGCGTTGGGGGACAGGCGACAGGTTATGGCTACACCTTC. Protein sequence: CSVGGQATGYGYTF. The chain joins TRBV29-1 to TRBJ1-2; 8 bases match TRBD1. V dropped 4 bases and J dropped 5; count of bases not matched to a gene: 9. Germline CDR1 SQVTM, CDR2 ANQGSEA. This CDR3 contains 14 residues.

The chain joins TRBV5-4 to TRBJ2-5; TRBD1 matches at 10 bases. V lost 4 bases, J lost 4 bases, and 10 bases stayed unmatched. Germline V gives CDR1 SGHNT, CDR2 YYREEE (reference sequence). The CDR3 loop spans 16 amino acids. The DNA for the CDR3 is TGTGCCAGCAGCCCGAAAAAGACAGGGGGCAGAGAGACCCAGTACTTC. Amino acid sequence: CASSPKKTGGRETQYF.

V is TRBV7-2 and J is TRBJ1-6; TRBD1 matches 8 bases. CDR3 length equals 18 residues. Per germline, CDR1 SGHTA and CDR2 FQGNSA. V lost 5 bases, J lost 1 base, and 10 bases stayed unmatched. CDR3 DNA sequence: TGTGCCAGCAGCCCCCGATCAGGGGGCAGGTCCTATAATTCACCCCTCCACTTT. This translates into CASSPRSGGRSYNSPLHF.

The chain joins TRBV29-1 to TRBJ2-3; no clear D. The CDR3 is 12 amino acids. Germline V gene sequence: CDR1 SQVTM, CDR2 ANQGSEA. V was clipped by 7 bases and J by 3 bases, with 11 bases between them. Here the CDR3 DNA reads TGCAGCGCCGACTCTACAACAGATACGCAGTATTTT. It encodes CSADSTTDTQYF.

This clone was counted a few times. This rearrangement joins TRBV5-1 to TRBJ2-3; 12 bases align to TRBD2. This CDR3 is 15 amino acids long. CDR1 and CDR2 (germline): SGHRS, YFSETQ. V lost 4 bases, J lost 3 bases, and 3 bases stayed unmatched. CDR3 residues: CASSLTSGRTDTQYF. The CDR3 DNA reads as TGCGCCAGCAGCCTGACTAGCGGGAGAACAGATACGCAGTATTTT.

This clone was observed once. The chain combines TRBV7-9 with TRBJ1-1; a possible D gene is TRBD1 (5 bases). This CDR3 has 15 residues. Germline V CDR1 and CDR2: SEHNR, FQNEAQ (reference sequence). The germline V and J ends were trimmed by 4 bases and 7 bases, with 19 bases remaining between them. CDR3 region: CASSSHSPGDGEAFF. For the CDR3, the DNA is TGTGCCAGCAGCTCACACTCACCCGGGGACGGTGAAGCTTTCTTT.

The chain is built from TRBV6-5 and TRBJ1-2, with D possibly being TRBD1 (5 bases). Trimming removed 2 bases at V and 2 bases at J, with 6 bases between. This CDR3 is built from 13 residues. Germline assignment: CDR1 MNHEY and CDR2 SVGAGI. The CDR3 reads CASSYQGNYGYTF. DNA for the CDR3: TGTGCCAGCAGTTACCAGGGCAACTATGGCTACACCTTC.

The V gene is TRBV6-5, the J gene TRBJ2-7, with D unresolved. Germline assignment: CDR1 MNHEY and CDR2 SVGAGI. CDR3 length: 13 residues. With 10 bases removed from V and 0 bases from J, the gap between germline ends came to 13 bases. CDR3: CATRSVYSYEQYF. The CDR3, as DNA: TGTGCCACCAGGAGCGTGTACTCCTACGAGCAGTACTTC.

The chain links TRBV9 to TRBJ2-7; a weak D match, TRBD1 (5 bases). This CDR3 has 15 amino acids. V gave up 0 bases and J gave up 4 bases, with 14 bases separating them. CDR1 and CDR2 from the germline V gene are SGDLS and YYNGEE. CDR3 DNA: TGTGCCAGCAGCGTAGGGGGCCAAGGGGCTTACGAGCAGTACTTC. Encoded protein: CASSVGGQGAYEQYF. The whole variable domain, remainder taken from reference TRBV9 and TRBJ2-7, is DSGVTQTPKHLITATGQRVTLRCSPRSGDLSVYWYQQSLDQGLQFLIQYYNGEERAKGNILERFSAQQFPDLHSELNLSSLELGDSALYFCASSVGGQGAYEQYFGPGTRLTVT.

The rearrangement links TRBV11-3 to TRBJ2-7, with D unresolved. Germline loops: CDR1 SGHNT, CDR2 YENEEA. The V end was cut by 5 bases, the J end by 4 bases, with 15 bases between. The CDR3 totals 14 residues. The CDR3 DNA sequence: TGTGCCAGCAGCCTCCGCGCGGATAAGTACGAGCAGTACTTC. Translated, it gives CASSLRADKYEQYF. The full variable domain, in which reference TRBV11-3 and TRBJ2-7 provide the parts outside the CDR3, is EAGVVQSPRYKIIEKKQPVAFWCNPISGHNTLYWYLQNLGQGPELLIRYENEEAVDDSQLPKDRFSAERLKGVDSTLKIQPAELGDSAVYLCASSLRADKYEQYFGPGTRLTVT.

CDR3 loop: CASSINRGPYTYEQYF. The CDR3 nucleotides are TGTGCCAGCAGCATCAACAGGGGGCCTTACACCTACGAGCAGTACTTC. The gene calls are TRBV5-6 and TRBJ2-7; 9 bases are a match to TRBD1. Germline V gene sequence: CDR1 SGHDT, CDR2 YYEEEE. V shed 4 bases and J 2 bases; nucleotides not matched to a gene: 10. The CDR3 sequence is 16 residues long.

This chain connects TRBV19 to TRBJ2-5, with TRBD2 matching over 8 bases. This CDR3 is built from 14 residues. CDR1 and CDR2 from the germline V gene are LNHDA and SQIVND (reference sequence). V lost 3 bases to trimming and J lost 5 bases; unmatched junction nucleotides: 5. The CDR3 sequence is CASSMSPGGETQYF. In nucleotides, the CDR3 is TGTGCCAGTAGTATGTCCCCGGGAGGGGAGACCCAGTACTTC. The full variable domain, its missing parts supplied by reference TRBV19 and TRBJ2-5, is DGGITQSPKYLFRKEGQNVTLSCEQNLNHDAMYWYRQDPGQGLRLIYYSQIVNDFQKGDIAEGYSVSREKKESFPLTVTSAQKNPTAFYLCASSMSPGGETQYFGPGTRLLVL.

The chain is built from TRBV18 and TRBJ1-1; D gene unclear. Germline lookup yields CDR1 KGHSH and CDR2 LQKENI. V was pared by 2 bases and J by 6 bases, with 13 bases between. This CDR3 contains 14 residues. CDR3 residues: CASSPVRDSSEAFF. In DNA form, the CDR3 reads TGTGCCAGCTCACCAGTCCGGGATTCCTCTGAAGCTTTCTTT.

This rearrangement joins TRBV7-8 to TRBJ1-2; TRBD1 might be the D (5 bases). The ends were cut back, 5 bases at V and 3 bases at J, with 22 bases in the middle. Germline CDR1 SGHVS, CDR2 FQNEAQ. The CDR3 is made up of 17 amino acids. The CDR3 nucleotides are TGTGCCAGCAGCACCTACAGGCGGGGCTCCGATGACTATGGCTACACCTTC. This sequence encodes CASSTYRRGSDDYGYTF.

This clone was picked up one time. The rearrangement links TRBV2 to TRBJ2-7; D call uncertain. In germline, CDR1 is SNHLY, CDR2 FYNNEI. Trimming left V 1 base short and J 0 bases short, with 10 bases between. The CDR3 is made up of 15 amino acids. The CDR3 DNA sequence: TGTGCCAGCAGTGAAGAGGTCGAGATCTCCTACGAGCAGTACTTC. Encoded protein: CASSEEVEISYEQYF.

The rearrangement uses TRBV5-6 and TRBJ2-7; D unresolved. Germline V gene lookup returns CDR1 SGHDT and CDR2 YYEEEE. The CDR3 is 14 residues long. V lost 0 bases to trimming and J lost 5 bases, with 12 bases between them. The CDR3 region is CASSLVEVRDEQYF. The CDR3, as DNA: TGTGCCAGCAGCTTGGTTGAGGTACGGGACGAGCAGTACTTC.

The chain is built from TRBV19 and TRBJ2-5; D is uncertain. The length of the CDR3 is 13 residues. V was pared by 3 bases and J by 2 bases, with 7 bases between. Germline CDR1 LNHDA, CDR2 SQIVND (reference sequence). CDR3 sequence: CASSMRVQETQYF. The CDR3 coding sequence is TGTGCCAGTAGTATGCGAGTTCAAGAGACCCAGTACTTC. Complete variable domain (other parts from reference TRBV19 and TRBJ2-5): DGGITQSPKYLFRKEGQNVTLSCEQNLNHDAMYWYRQDPGQGLRLIYYSQIVNDFQKGDIAEGYSVSREKKESFPLTVTSAQKNPTAFYLCASSMRVQETQYFGPGTRLLVL.

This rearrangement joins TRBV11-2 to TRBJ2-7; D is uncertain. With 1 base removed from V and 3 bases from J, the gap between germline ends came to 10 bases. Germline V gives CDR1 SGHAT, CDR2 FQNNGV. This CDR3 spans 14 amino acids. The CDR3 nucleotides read TGTGCCAGCAGCTTAGTAGGGCGGTACTACGAGCAGTACTTC. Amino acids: CASSLVGRYYEQYF. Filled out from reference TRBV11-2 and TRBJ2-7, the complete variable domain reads EAGVAQSPRYKIIEKRQSVAFWCNPISGHATLYWYQQILGQGPKLLIQFQNNGVVDDSQLPKDRFSAERLKGVDSTLKIQPAKLEDSAVYLCASSLVGRYYEQYFGPGTRLTVT.